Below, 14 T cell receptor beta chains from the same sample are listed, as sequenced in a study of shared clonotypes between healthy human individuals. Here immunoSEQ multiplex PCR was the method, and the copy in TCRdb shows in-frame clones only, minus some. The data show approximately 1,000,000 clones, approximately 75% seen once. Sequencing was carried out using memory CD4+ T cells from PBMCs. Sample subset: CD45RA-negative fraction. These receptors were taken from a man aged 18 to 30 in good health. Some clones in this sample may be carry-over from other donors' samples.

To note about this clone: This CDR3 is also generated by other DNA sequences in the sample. The chain's CDR3 is CASSVAGPGNTIYF. Written as DNA, the CDR3 is TGTGCCAGCAGCGTAGCAGGGCCTGGAAACACCATATATTTT. This chain uses TRBV9 with TRBJ1-3; TRBD1 is a possible D gene (5 bases). Germline assignment: CDR1 SGDLS and CDR2 YYNGEE. With 0 bases removed from V and 2 bases from J, the gap between germline ends came to 6 bases. The CDR3 consists of 14 residues. The full variable domain, rest sourced from reference TRBV9 and TRBJ1-3, is DSGVTQTPKHLITATGQRVTLRCSPRSGDLSVYWYQQSLDQGLQFLIQYYNGEERAKGNILERFSAQQFPDLHSELNLSSLELGDSALYFCASSVAGPGNTIYFGEGSWLTVV.

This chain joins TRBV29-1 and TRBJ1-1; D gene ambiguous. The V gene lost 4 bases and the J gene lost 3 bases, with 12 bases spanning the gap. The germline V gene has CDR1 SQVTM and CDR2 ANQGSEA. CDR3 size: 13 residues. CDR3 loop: CSVAPGWDTEAFF. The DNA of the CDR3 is TGCAGCGTTGCCCCGGGATGGGACACTGAAGCTTTCTTT.

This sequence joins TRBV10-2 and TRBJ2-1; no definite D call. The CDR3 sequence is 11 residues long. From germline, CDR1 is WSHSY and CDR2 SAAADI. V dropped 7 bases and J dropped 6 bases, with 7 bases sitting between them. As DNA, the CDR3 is TGCGCCAGCAACCGGGCCAATGAGCAGTTCTTC. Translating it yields CASNRANEQFF.

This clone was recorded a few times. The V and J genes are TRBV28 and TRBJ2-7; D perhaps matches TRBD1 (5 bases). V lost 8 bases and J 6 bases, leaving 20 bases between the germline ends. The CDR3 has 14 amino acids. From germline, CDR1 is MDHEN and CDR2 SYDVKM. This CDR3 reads CASQRGGSPAEQYF. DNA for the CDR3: TGTGCCAGCCAAAGGGGCGGCAGCCCGGCCGAGCAGTACTTC.

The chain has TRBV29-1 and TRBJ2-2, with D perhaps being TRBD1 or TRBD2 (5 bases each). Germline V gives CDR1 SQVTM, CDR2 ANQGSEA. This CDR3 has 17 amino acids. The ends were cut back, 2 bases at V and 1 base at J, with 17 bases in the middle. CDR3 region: CSVEPGALSGNTGELFF. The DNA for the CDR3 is TGCAGCGTTGAACCCGGGGCGCTGTCGGGGAACACCGGGGAGCTGTTTTTT.

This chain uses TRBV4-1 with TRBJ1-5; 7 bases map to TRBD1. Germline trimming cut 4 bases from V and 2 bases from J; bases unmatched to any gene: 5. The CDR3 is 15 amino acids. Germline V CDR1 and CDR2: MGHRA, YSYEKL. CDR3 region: CASSRTGTGNQPQHF. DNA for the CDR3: TGCGCCAGCAGCCGCACCGGGACAGGCAATCAGCCCCAGCATTTT.

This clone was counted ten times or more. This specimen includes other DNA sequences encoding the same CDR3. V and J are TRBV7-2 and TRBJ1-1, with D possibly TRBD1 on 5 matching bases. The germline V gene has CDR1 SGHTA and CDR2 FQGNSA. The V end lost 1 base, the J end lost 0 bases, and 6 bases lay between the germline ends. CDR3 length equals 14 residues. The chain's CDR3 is CASSLVGLNTEAFF. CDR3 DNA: TGTGCCAGCAGCTTAGTGGGACTGAACACTGAAGCTTTCTTT.

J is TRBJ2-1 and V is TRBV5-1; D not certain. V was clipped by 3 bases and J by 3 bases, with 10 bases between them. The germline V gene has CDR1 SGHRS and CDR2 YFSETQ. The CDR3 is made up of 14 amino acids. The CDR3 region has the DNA TGCGCCAGCAGCTCCTTCGCGGTCTACAATGAGCAGTTCTTC. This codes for CASSSFAVYNEQFF.

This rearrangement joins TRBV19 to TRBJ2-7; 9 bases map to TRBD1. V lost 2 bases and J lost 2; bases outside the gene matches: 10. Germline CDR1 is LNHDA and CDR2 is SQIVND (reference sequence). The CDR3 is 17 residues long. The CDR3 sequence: CASSIRAPGQGPYEQYF. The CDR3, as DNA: TGTGCCAGTAGTATACGTGCCCCGGGACAGGGTCCCTACGAGCAGTACTTC.

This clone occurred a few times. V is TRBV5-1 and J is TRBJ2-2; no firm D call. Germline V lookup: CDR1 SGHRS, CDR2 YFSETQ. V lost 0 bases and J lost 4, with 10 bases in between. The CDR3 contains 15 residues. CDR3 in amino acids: CASSLDPGSTGELFF. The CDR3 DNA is TGCGCCAGCAGCTTGGACCCGGGCTCCACCGGGGAGCTGTTTTTT.

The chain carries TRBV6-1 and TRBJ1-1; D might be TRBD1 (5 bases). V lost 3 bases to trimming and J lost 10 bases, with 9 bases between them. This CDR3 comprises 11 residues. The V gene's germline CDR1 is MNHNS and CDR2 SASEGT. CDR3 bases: TGTGCCAGCAGTGAGACAGCCGGAGCTTTCTTT. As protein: CASSETAGAFF.

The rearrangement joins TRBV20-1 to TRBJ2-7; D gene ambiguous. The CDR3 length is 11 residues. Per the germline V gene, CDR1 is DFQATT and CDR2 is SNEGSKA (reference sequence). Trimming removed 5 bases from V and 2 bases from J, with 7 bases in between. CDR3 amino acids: CSAPSAYEQYF. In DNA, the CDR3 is TGCAGTGCTCCCTCAGCCTACGAGCAGTACTTC.

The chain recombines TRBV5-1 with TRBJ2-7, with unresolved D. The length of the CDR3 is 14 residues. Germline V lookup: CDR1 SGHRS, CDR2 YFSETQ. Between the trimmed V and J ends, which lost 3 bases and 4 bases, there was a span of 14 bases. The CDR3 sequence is CASSSTLKGYEQYF. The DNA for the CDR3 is TGCGCCAGCAGCTCGACACTGAAGGGTTACGAGCAGTACTTC.

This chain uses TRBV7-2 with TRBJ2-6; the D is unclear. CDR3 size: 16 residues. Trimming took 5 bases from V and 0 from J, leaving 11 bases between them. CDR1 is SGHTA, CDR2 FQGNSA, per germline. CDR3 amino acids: CASSLTQSSGANVLTF. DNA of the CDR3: TGTGCCAGCAGCCTGACACAGTCCTCTGGGGCCAACGTCCTGACTTTC.